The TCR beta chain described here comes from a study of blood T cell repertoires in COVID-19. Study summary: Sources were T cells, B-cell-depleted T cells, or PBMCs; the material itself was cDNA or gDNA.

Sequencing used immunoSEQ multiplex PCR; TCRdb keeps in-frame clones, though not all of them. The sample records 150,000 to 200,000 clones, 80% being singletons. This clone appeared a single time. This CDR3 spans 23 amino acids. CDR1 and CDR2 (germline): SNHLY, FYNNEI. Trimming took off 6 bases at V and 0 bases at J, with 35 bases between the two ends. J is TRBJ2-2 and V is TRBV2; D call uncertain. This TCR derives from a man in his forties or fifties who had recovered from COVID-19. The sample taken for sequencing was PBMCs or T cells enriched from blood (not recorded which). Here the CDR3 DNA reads TGTGCCAGCAGGAGCTTCTTAGGTAGCCACCGGCCCCCGGCAGCCCCGAACACCGGGGAGCTGTTTTTT. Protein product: CASRSFLGSHRPPAAPNTGELFF.